The 20 T cell receptor beta chains listed next were all sequenced from one sample in a study of T-cell reconstitution after alpha-beta-depleted transplantation in children. Unique molecular identifiers featured in how the TCRbeta library was prepared. TCRdb processed the PCR reads anew with MiXCR; each CDR3 protein has one entry. The sample records 5,500 to 8,000 distinct CDR3 sequences, around 15% being singletons. This specimen was PBMCs, taken before TCRalphabeta/CD19-depleted stem cell transplant. The receptors were gathered from a boy between 2 and 10 years old with acute lymphoblastic leukemia, due to receive a stem cell transplant.

The chain couples TRBV7-2 to TRBJ2-5; D unclear. This CDR3 spans 14 amino acids. V lost 3 bases and J lost 3, with 11 bases in between. CDR1 is SGHTA and CDR2 is FQGNSA in the germline V gene. The CDR3 is CASSFFRREETQYF. The CDR3 region has the DNA TGTGCCAGCAGCTTTTTCCGTCGGGAAGAGACCCAGTACTTC.

J is TRBJ2-3 and V is TRBV20-1; either TRBD1 or TRBD2 may fit D (5 bases each). V shed 0 bases and J shed 1 base, with 23 bases lying between them. Germline V gene sequence: CDR1 DFQATT, CDR2 SNEGSKA (reference sequence). CDR3 length: 19 residues. DNA of the CDR3: TGCAGTGCTAGAGATCGCAGGGATAGAATTCTAGCAGGCACAGATACGCAGTATTTT. Translating it yields CSARDRRDRILAGTDTQYF.

This clonotype was detected a few times. This chain uses TRBV11-2 with TRBJ1-1; D uncertain. Trimming shortened V by 5 bases and J by 2 bases, and 9 bases separated the two germline ends. The germline V gene has CDR1 SGHAT and CDR2 FQNNGV. The CDR3 loop spans 13 amino acids. The CDR3 reads CASSLQSNTEAFF. CDR3 nucleotides: TGTGCCAGCAGCCTCCAGAGTAACACTGAAGCTTTCTTT. The entire variable domain, with the rest obtained from reference TRBV11-2 and TRBJ1-1, is as follows: EAGVAQSPRYKIIEKRQSVAFWCNPISGHATLYWYQQILGQGPKLLIQFQNNGVVDDSQLPKDRFSAERLKGVDSTLKIQPAKLEDSAVYLCASSLQSNTEAFFGQGTRLTVV.

This clonotype was recorded at least ten times. The chain couples TRBV7-3 to TRBJ2-3; either TRBD1 or TRBD2 may supply D (5 bases each). V was shortened by 3 bases and J by 1 base, with 14 bases between the two germline ends. This CDR3 comprises 16 residues. CDR1 is SGHTA and CDR2 is FQGTGA in the germline V gene. The CDR3 sequence is CASSLDGAIGTDTQYF. CDR3 coding DNA: TGTGCCAGCAGCTTGGACGGGGCAATAGGCACAGATACGCAGTATTTT.

J is TRBJ2-2 and V is TRBV2; D might be TRBD1 (6 bases). This CDR3 region has 14 residues. CDR1 SNHLY and CDR2 FYNNEI come from the germline V gene. V lost 4 bases and J lost 1, with 7 bases in between. The CDR3 nucleotides are TGTGCCAGCAGTGGGGGACAGAACACCGGGGAGCTGTTTTTT. Its translation is CASSGGQNTGELFF.

This clonotype is termed medium-sized. The V and J genes are TRBV5-5 and TRBJ2-3; 7 bases match TRBD2. V was pared by 5 bases and J by 0 bases, with 6 bases of the junction left unmatched. Germline loops: CDR1 SGHKS, CDR2 YYEKEE (reference sequence). The CDR3 loop spans 15 amino acids. The CDR3 bases are TGTGCCAGCAGGGACCAGCGGGGCAGCACAGATACGCAGTATTTT. Translating gives CASRDQRGSTDTQYF.

By frequency in the sample, this clonotype is medium-sized. The chain couples TRBV12-3 or TRBV12-4 to TRBJ2-1; D is possibly TRBD1 or TRBD2 (6 bases each). The CDR3 runs 17 residues. The V end was cut by 6 bases, the J end by 0 bases, with 18 bases between. This CDR3 reads CASRPFGGRSSYNEQFF. The DNA of the CDR3 is TGTGCCAGCAGACCTTTCGGGGGCCGAAGCTCCTACAATGAGCAGTTCTTC.

This clonotype is medium-sized in the sample. The V and J genes are TRBV9 and TRBJ2-5; 10 nucleotides align to TRBD1. The CDR3 contains 16 residues. The junction had 9 bases not matched to a gene; V was cut back by 3 bases and J by 4 bases. CDR1 and CDR2 (germline): SGDLS, YYNGEE. CDR3 nucleotides: TGTGCCAGCAGCGCGACAGGGGGCGATCTGGGAGAGACCCAGTACTTC. This gives the protein CASSATGGDLGETQYF.

By frequency in the sample, this clonotype is medium-sized. The chain employs TRBV12-3 or TRBV12-4 and TRBJ1-2, with D possibly being TRBD1 (6 bases). V was pared by 5 bases and J by 0 bases, with 13 bases between. This CDR3 is built from 15 residues. The CDR3 region has the DNA TGTGCCAGCAGTCTCGGACAGCTCTCTAACTATGGCTACACCTTC. Its protein product is CASSLGQLSNYGYTF.

V usage is TRBV5-1 and J usage is TRBJ2-7; 8 nucleotides agree with TRBD1. With 4 bases clipped from V and 6 bases from J, the junction kept 9 bases outside the gene matches. CDR3 length: 14 amino acids. Looked up from germline, CDR1 is SGHRS and CDR2 is YFSETQ. The CDR3 coding sequence is TGCGCCAGCAGCATTGGACAGGGTTTCGGCGAGCAGTACTTC. This gives the protein CASSIGQGFGEQYF.

This clonotype is medium-sized within its sample. The chain couples TRBV7-8 to TRBJ1-1; a possible D gene is TRBD1 (6 bases). V was cut by 0 bases and J by 0 bases, with 11 bases left in between. The CDR3 contains 16 residues. The germline V gene has CDR1 SGHVS and CDR2 FQNEAQ. This chain's CDR3 is CASSLAGGAMNTEAFF. The CDR3 coding sequence is TGTGCCAGCAGCTTAGCAGGGGGGGCCATGAACACTGAAGCTTTCTTT.

This rearrangement joins TRBV7-9 to TRBJ1-4; D is unresolved. V shed 3 bases and J shed 5 bases, with 10 bases lying between them. The CDR3 contains 14 residues. Germline CDR1 and CDR2: SEHNR and FQNEAQ (reference sequence). CDR3 in amino acids: CASSFPGSNEKLFF. The CDR3, as DNA: TGTGCCAGCAGCTTTCCCGGATCCAATGAAAAACTGTTTTTT.

This clonotype was observed many times. CDR3 bases: TGTGCCAGCAGTCCATACAGGGGATTTGGCCCTGGGGCCAACGTCCTGACTTTC. Its protein product is CASSPYRGFGPGANVLTF. The chain uses TRBV12-3 or TRBV12-4 and TRBJ2-6; 7 bases are shared with TRBD1. The CDR3 spans 18 residues. With 5 bases clipped from V and 2 bases from J, the junction kept 12 bases outside the gene matches.

This clonotype rates as medium-sized (0.01 to 0.1%). The V call is TRBV7-8, the J call TRBJ2-3; D tentatively reads TRBD1 or TRBD2 (6 bases each). Trimming pared 1 base from V and 6 bases from J, leaving 17 bases between. This CDR3 region has 16 residues. Germline V lookup: CDR1 SGHVS, CDR2 FQNEAQ. The CDR3 sequence is CASSLGVGGLADTQYF. The CDR3 region has the DNA TGTGCCAGCAGCTTAGGAGTGGGGGGCCTTGCTGATACGCAGTATTTT. Together with reference TRBV7-8 and TRBJ2-3, the CDR3 gives the full variable domain: GAGVSQSPRYKVAKRGQDVALRCDPISGHVSLFWYQQALGQGPEFLTYFQNEAQLDKSGLPSDRFFAERPEGSVSTLKIQRTQQEDSAVYLCASSLGVGGLADTQYFGPGTRLTVL.

By share, this clonotype counts as medium-sized. The chain employs TRBV6-5 and TRBJ1-5; the D gene is possibly TRBD1 (6 bases). CDR1 and CDR2 from the germline V gene are MNHEY and SVGAGI. CDR3 length equals 14 residues. With 8 bases removed from V and 6 bases from J, the gap between germline ends came to 17 bases. CDR3 DNA sequence: TGTGCCAGCGCATTTTCCCCAGGGGTTCAGCCCCAGCATTTT. Encoded protein: CASAFSPGVQPQHF.

This clonotype is labeled medium-sized. The gene calls are TRBV7-2 and TRBJ2-3; D gene uncertain. CDR3 size: 13 residues. Per the germline V gene, CDR1 is SGHTA and CDR2 is FQGNSA. Deletions cut 1 base from V and 4 bases from J, with 6 bases between. Written as DNA, the CDR3 is TGTGCCAGCAGCTTAGTAGGCCCAGATACGCAGTATTTT. This encodes CASSLVGPDTQYF.

By share, this clonotype counts as medium-sized. The chain combines TRBV6-5 with TRBJ1-4; D ambiguous. V gave up 5 bases and J gave up 5 bases, with 15 bases separating them. The CDR3 extends over 15 amino acids. The V gene's germline CDR1 is MNHEY and CDR2 SVGAGI. CDR3 nucleotide sequence: TGTGCCAGCAGTCACCTACCCGGAGGAAATGAAAAACTGTTTTTT. Its protein product is CASSHLPGGNEKLFF.

The V and J genes are TRBV5-5 and TRBJ2-7; D is uncertain. CDR1 SGHKS and CDR2 YYEKEE come from the germline V gene (reference sequence). Trimming took off 2 bases at V and 3 bases at J, with 3 bases between the two ends. The CDR3 runs to 11 residues. The DNA for the CDR3 is TGTGCCAGCAGCTTAGACTACGAGCAGTACTTC. It codes for CASSLDYEQYF. The entire variable domain, with the rest obtained from reference TRBV5-5 and TRBJ2-7, is as follows: DAGVTQSPTHLIKTRGQQVTLRCSPISGHKSVSWYQQVLGQGPQFIFQYYEKEERGRGNFPDRFSARQFPNYSSELNVNALLLGDSALYLCASSLDYEQYFGPGTRLTVT.

By frequency in the sample, this clonotype is medium-sized. This chain uses TRBV6-5 with TRBJ2-7; maybe TRBD1 (6 bases). The ends were cut back, 0 bases at V and 2 bases at J, with 8 bases in the middle. The CDR3 covers 14 residues. From germline, CDR1 is MNHEY and CDR2 SVGAGI. This CDR3 is CASSYSGHPYEQYF. DNA of the CDR3: TGTGCCAGCAGTTACTCGGGACACCCCTACGAGCAGTACTTC.

The table lists this clonotype with many counts. CDR3 region: CASSREGQGHYEQYF. The CDR3 DNA follows: TGTGCCAGCAGCCGAGAGGGACAGGGTCACTACGAGCAGTACTTC. The J gene is TRBJ2-7, the V gene TRBV7-9; 9 nucleotides match TRBD1. Germline V gene lookup returns CDR1 SEHNR and CDR2 FQNEAQ (reference sequence). CDR3 size: 15 residues. The trim removed 5 bases at V and 3 bases at J, leaving 8 bases unmatched.